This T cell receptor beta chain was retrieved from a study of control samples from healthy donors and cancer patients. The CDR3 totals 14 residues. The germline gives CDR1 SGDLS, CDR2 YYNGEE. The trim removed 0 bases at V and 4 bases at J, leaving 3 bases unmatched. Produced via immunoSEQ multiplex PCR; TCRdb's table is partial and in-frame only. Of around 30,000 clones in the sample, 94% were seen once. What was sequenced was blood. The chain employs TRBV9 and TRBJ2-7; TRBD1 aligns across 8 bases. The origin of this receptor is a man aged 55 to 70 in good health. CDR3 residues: CASSVATGGYEQYF. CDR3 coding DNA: TGTGCCAGCAGCGTAGCTACAGGGGGGTACGAGCAGTACTTC.